Following are 20 T cell receptor beta chains from one sample sequenced in a study of CD8 T cells in ankylosing spondylitis. Findings and caveats of the study: Seven to nine highly homologous variants formed a TCR beta motif that appeared characteristic of ankylosing spondylitis blood.

Using its own MiXCR run on the 5' RACE reads, TCRdb lists one record per CDR3 protein. The sample has 750,000 to 850,000 distinct CDR3 sequences, approximately 12% seen once. No antigen is known for these receptors. Sequencing input: blood, either unsorted or a sorted T cell fraction (not recorded which). The receptors come from a male donor with ankylosing spondylitis.

This clonotype has ten or more counts. This chain links TRBV20-1 with TRBJ1-5; D is undetermined. The CDR3 runs 13 residues. Trimming took off 3 bases at V and 3 bases at J, with 9 bases between the two ends. Looked up from germline, CDR1 is DFQATT and CDR2 is SNEGSKA (reference sequence). Written as DNA, the CDR3 is TGCAGTGCTAGTCCCAGCCTCAATCAGCCCCAGCATTTT. Translation gives CSASPSLNQPQHF.

This clonotype was counted many times. The chain combines TRBV20-1 with TRBJ2-3, with 11 bases aligning to TRBD2. The length of the CDR3 is 15 residues. The junction had 6 bases not matched to a gene; V was cut back by 5 bases and J by 2 bases. Germline CDR1 is DFQATT and CDR2 is SNEGSKA (reference sequence). In DNA, the CDR3 is TGCAGTGCTGGGCTAGCGGGGGGCGTCACAGATACGCAGTATTTT. It codes for CSAGLAGGVTDTQYF.

This clonotype came up a few times. The chain joins TRBV7-2 to TRBJ1-5; D call uncertain. This CDR3 spans 15 amino acids. Deletions cut 3 bases from V and 5 bases from J, with 14 bases between. Germline lookup yields CDR1 SGHTA and CDR2 FQGNSA. The CDR3 protein is CASSFNAGIDQPQHF. The CDR3 nucleotides read TGTGCCAGCAGCTTCAATGCGGGGATCGATCAGCCCCAGCATTTT.

The chain joins TRBV20-1 to TRBJ1-5, with D possibly TRBD1 on 5 matching bases. V was clipped by 0 bases and J by 6 bases, with 12 bases between them. Germline loops: CDR1 DFQATT, CDR2 SNEGSKA (reference sequence). The CDR3 totals 14 residues. CDR3 sequence: CSAREGTGLQPQHF. The CDR3 DNA reads as TGCAGTGCTAGAGAGGGAACAGGCCTTCAGCCCCAGCATTTT.

This rearrangement joins TRBV18 to TRBJ2-1; possibly TRBD1 for D (6 bases). The CDR3 totals 15 residues. V was trimmed by 6 bases and J by 0 bases, leaving 12 bases between them. Germline CDR1 is KGHSH and CDR2 is LQKENI. The DNA for the CDR3 is TGTGCCAGCTCGCGACAGGTTCGCTCCTACAATGAGCAGTTCTTC. Translating gives CASSRQVRSYNEQFF.

V and J are TRBV7-2 and TRBJ2-2; 7 bases fit TRBD1. The germline V gene has CDR1 SGHTA and CDR2 FQGNSA. J lost 5 bases, V lost 2 bases, and 11 bases had no gene match. This CDR3 has 17 residues. CDR3 residues: CASSLNFPGRGTGELFF. The CDR3 DNA reads TGTGCCAGCAGCTTAAACTTCCCGGGCAGGGGGACCGGGGAGCTGTTTTTT.

This clonotype was picked up a small number of times. The rearrangement links TRBV7-2 to TRBJ2-3, with D perhaps matching TRBD2 (7 bases). The CDR3 is 16 residues long. Germline V gives CDR1 SGHTA, CDR2 FQGNSA. V was shortened by 0 bases and J by 6 bases, with 16 bases between the two germline ends. The CDR3 nucleotides read TGTGCCAGCAGCTTAGCGGGCGGGGGCCCCTCTGATACGCAGTATTTT. It translates to CASSLAGGGPSDTQYF.

V is TRBV7-2 and J is TRBJ2-1, with 14 bases identical to TRBD2. CDR3 length: 14 residues. V was pared by 6 bases and J by 8 bases, with 3 bases of the junction left unmatched. Germline CDR1 reads SGHTA; CDR2 reads FQGNSA. The CDR3 is CASRPGLAGDEQFF. The DNA of the CDR3 is TGTGCCAGCAGGCCGGGACTAGCGGGAGATGAGCAGTTCTTC.

In this sample, this clonotype turned up many times. V is TRBV7-2 and J is TRBJ2-5; 7 bases map to TRBD1. V shed 5 bases and J 5 bases; nucleotides not matched to a gene: 5. The CDR3 spans 13 residues. Germline CDR1 SGHTA, CDR2 FQGNSA. The CDR3 sequence is CASSTYRGETQYF. The CDR3 DNA sequence: TGTGCCAGCAGCACGTACAGGGGCGAGACCCAGTACTTC.

This clonotype came up many times. The rearrangement uses TRBV12-3 or TRBV12-4 and TRBJ1-2, with D maybe TRBD1 (6 bases). The CDR3 has 14 residues. V shed 6 bases and J shed 2 bases, with 13 bases lying between them. Written as DNA, the CDR3 is TGTGCCAGCAGCCCAGACAGGCCGAACTATGGCTACACCTTC. It is translated as CASSPDRPNYGYTF.

The table lists this clonotype with a few counts. The chain has TRBV10-3 and TRBJ2-3; TRBD2 is a possible D gene (6 bases). Germline lookup yields CDR1 ENHRY and CDR2 SYGVKD. The CDR3 has 14 residues. Trimming took 8 bases from V and 0 from J, leaving 12 bases between them. In nucleotides, the CDR3 is TGTGCCATCGGTCTGGGGACTAGCACAGATACGCAGTATTTT. Amino acids: CAIGLGTSTDTQYF.

This clonotype was recorded at least ten times. The V and J genes are TRBV7-2 and TRBJ2-2; D is uncertain. The CDR3 has 15 amino acids. The germline V and J ends were trimmed by 2 bases and 4 bases, with 11 bases remaining between them. Germline-derived CDR1 and CDR2 are SGHTA and FQGNSA. The DNA for the CDR3 is TGTGCCAGCAGCTTAAGGGCAGGCGGCACCGGGGAGCTGTTTTTT. The encoded protein is CASSLRAGGTGELFF. The full variable domain, its missing parts supplied by reference TRBV7-2 and TRBJ2-2, is GAGVSQSPSNKVTEKGKDVELRCDPISGHTALYWYRQSLGQGLEFLIYFQGNSAPDKSGLPSDRFSAERTGGSVSTLTIQRTQQEDSAVYLCASSLRAGGTGELFFGEGSRLTVL.

The rearrangement uses TRBV5-1 and TRBJ1-2; TRBD1 might be the D (5 bases). Trimming removed 4 bases at V and 7 bases at J, with 14 bases between. CDR1 is SGHRS and CDR2 is YFSETQ in the germline V gene. The CDR3 has 13 amino acids. CDR3 in DNA: TGCGCCAGCAGCATTGGACGGGACTCTGGCTACACCTTC. Protein product: CASSIGRDSGYTF.

Regarding this clonotype: One end of the junction does not line up with germline, which may come from a read error. J is TRBJ2-1 and V is TRBV6-1, with 13 bases matching TRBD2. The CDR3 length is 15 residues. The germline CDR1 and CDR2 sequences are MNHNS and SASEGT. The CDR3 DNA is TGTGCCAGCACTAAGACTAGCGGGAGGTTAAATGGGCAGTTCTTC. Amino acids: CASTKTSGRLNGQFF.

The chain uses TRBV7-2 and TRBJ1-1; no clear D. The germline V gene has CDR1 SGHTA and CDR2 FQGNSA. The CDR3 loop spans 15 amino acids. Trimming pared 6 bases from V and 0 bases from J, leaving 14 bases between. The CDR3 sequence: CASRLYQAMNTEAFF. CDR3 bases: TGTGCCAGCAGGCTCTATCAGGCCATGAACACTGAAGCTTTCTTT.

This clonotype has ten or more counts. V is TRBV7-2 and J is TRBJ2-5; D call uncertain. Between the trimmed V and J ends, which lost 3 bases and 2 bases, there was a span of 7 bases. CDR3 size: 13 residues. Per germline, CDR1 SGHTA and CDR2 FQGNSA. CDR3 DNA: TGTGCCAGCAGCTTTTCCAGACAAGAGACCCAGTACTTC. This translates into CASSFSRQETQYF.

This clonotype occurred a few times. This chain connects TRBV9 to TRBJ1-1; D is ambiguous. CDR3 length: 15 amino acids. Germline values: CDR1 SGDLS, CDR2 YYNGEE. V was cut by 3 bases and J by 3 bases, with 15 bases left in between. This CDR3 is CASSAWDVTDTEAFF. DNA of the CDR3: TGTGCCAGCAGCGCATGGGATGTGACGGACACTGAAGCTTTCTTT.

In its sample, this clonotype was seen many times. The V call is TRBV29-1, the J call TRBJ1-1; D remains ambiguous. V lost 6 bases, J lost 0 bases, and 11 bases lay in between. The CDR3 loop spans 13 amino acids. Per the germline V gene, CDR1 is SQVTM and CDR2 is ANQGSEA. The CDR3 loop is CSVAGLMNTEAFF. The CDR3 DNA reads as TGCAGCGTCGCTGGACTGATGAACACTGAAGCTTTCTTT. The complete variable domain, with remaining parts taken from reference TRBV29-1 and TRBJ1-1, reads SAVISQKPSRDICQRGTSLTIQCQVDSQVTMMFWYRQQPGQSLTLIATANQGSEATYESGFVIDKFPISRPNLTFSTLTVSNMSPEDSSIYLCSVAGLMNTEAFFGQGTRLTVV.

J is TRBJ1-4 and V is TRBV4-2, with 7 nucleotides matching TRBD1. CDR3 length: 19 amino acids. From germline, CDR1 is LGHNA and CDR2 YNFKEQ. V lost 0 bases and J lost 8; bases outside the gene matches: 18. The CDR3 here is CASSQDGIQGNSRSEKLFF. The CDR3 DNA is TGTGCCAGCAGCCAAGACGGGATACAGGGGAACTCTCGTTCCGAAAAACTGTTTTTT.

The V gene is TRBV7-6, the J gene TRBJ2-3; 8 bases are a match to TRBD2. The CDR3 is 14 residues long. CDR1 SGHVS and CDR2 FNYEAQ come from the germline V gene. Trimming removed 5 bases from V and 4 bases from J; junction bases left unmatched: 5. The CDR3 coding sequence is TGTGCCAGCAGCCCGATGACTAGCGCAGATACGCAGTATTTT. Protein product: CASSPMTSADTQYF.